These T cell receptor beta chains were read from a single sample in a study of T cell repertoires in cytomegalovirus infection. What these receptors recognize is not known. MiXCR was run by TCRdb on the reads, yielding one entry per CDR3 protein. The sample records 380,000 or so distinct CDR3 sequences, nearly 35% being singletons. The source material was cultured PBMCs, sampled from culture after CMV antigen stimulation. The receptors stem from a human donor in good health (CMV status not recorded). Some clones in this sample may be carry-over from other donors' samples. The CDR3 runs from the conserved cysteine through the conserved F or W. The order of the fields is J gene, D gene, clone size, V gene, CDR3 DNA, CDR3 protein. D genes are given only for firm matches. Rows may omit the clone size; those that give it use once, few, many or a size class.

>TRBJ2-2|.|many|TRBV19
TGTGCCAGTGCGCCGTTGGGTCGAACCGGGGAGCTGTTTTTT
CASAPLGRTGELFF
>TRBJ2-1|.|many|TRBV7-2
TGTGCCAGCAGCTTGTGGCAGCGACCAACAGATGAGCAGTTCTTC
CASSLWQRPTDEQFF
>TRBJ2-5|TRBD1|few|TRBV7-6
TGTGCCAGCACCCCCCCGGTAGGGACAGGGCTGGAAGAGACCCAGTACTTC
CASTPPVGTGLEETQYF
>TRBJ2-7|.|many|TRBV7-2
TGTGCCAGCAGCTTAGGGTGGTCCTACGAGCAGTACTTC
CASSLGWSYEQYF
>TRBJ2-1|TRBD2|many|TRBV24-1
TGTGCCACCAGCCCGACTAGCGGGAGCTACAATGAGCAGTTCTTC
CATSPTSGSYNEQFF
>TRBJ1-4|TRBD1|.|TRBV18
TGTGCCAGCTCACCGTCAACAGGGGGGACTTCGATTGAAAAACTGTTTTTT
CASSPSTGGTSIEKLFF
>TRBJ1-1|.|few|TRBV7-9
TGTGCCAGCAGCTTAGCTCCCACCTTGAACACTGAAGCTTTCTTT
CASSLAPTLNTEAFF
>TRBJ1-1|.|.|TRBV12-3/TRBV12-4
TGTGCCAGCAGCCCTGCGGGGGGGGGGAACACTGAAGCTTTCTTT
CASSPAGGGNTEAFF
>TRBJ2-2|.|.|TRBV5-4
TGTGCCAGCAGCGCCCAGGCTTCCACCGGGGAGCTGTTTTTT
CASSAQASTGELFF
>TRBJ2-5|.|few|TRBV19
TGTGCCAGTAGACCGAGCCGGGGGAGAAGAAAAGAGACCCAGTACTTC
CASRPSRGRRKETQYF
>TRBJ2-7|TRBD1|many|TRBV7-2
TGTGCCAGCAGCTTGGGGACAGGGAGAAGCTTAACCTACGAGCAGTACTTC
CASSLGTGRSLTYEQYF
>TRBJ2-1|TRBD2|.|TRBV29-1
TGCAGCGTGGAGGGGACTAGCGGGGGTAATGAGCAGTTCTTC
CSVEGTSGGNEQFF
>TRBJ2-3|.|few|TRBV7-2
TGTGCCAGCACCTTATTAGGAGATACGCAGTATTTT
CASTLLGDTQYF
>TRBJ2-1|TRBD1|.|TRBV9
TGTGCCAGCAGCGGAACCGGGACAGATTACAATGAGCAGTTCTTC
CASSGTGTDYNEQFF
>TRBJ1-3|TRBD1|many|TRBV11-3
TGTGCCAGCAGCTTAGACGGGCGGGACAGGCTTCCTGGAAACACCATATATTTT
CASSLDGRDRLPGNTIYF
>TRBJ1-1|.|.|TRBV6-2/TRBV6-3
TGTGCCAGCAGTTACTCAAACACTGAAGCTTTCTTT
CASSYSNTEAFF
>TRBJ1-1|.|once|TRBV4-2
TGTGCCAGCAGCCAAGATCTCGGGACTGCGGGTACTGAAGCTTTCTTT
CASSQDLGTAGTEAFF
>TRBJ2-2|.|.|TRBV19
TGTGCCAGTAGTATAGGAGGCGCCCGGGAGCTGTTTTTT
CASSIGGARELFF
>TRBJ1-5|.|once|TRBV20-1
TGCAGTGCTAGTCCGCACTTGGGGGTTCAGCCCCAGCATTTT
CSASPHLGVQPQHF
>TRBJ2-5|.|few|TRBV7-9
TGTGCCAGCAGCCCGGGGGAGCGGGCTATTCAAGAGACCCAGTACTTC
CASSPGERAIQETQYF
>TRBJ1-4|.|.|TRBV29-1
TGCAGCGTTCCGTGGGGGGATGAAAAACTGTTTTTT
CSVPWGDEKLFF
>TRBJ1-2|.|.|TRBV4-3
TGCGCCAGCAGCCAAGATGACAGACCTAACTATGGCTACACCTTC
CASSQDDRPNYGYTF
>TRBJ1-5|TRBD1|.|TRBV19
TGTGCCAGTAGCGGGACAGGGGGCGCGGGCAATCAGCCCCAGCATTTT
CASSGTGGAGNQPQHF
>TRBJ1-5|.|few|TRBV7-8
TGTGCCAGCAGCTTAAATCTCAGGGGCAATCAGCCCCAGCATTTT
CASSLNLRGNQPQHF
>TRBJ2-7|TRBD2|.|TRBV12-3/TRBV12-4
TGTGCCAGCAGTTTACGGGGGAGGGCCCGAGAGCAGTACTTC
CASSLRGRAREQYF
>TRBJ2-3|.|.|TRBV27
TGTGCCAGCAGTACGAGACACACAGATACGCAGTATTTT
CASSTRHTDTQYF
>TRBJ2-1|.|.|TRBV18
TGTGCCAGCTCACCGACGGCAGTTAGCTCCTACAATGAGCAGTTCTTC
CASSPTAVSSYNEQFF
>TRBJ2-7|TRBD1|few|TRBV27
TGTGCCAGCAGCCCAGACAGGGGGGTGAAAGAGCAGTACTTC
CASSPDRGVKEQYF
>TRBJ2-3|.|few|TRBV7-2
TGTGCCAGCAGCTTAGCTCCGCCGAGGCCAGATACGCAGTATTTT
CASSLAPPRPDTQYF
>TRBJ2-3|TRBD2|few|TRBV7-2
TGTGCCAGCAGCTTAGTCTCAACTAGCGGCGGCACAGATACGCAGTATTTT
CASSLVSTSGGTDTQYF
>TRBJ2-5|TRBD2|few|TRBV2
TGTGCCAGCAGTGAGGCTAGCGGGTCAGGGAGGGAGACCCAGTACTTC
CASSEASGSGRETQYF
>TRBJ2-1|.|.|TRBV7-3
TGTGCCAGCAGCACCGCGACGTCTCATGAGCAGTTCTTC
CASSTATSHEQFF
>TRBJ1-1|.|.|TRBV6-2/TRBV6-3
TGTGCCAGCACTATGGGCAGGGTCAAAACTGAAGCTTTCTTT
CASTMGRVKTEAFF
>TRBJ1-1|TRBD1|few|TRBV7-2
TGTGCCAGCAGCTTAGCGACAGGGAAGACTGAAGCTTTCTTT
CASSLATGKTEAFF
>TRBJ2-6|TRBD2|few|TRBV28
TGTGCCAGCAGTCCAATGAGGAAAAAGTCTAGCGGGAGTGCAGGGGCCAACGTCCTGACTTTC
CASSPMRKKSSGSAGANVLTF
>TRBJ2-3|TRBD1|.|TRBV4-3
TGCGCCAGCAGCCAAGATTTAGGGGGACAGACATACACAGATACGCAGTATTTT
CASSQDLGGQTYTDTQYF
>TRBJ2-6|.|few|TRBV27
TGTGCCAGCAGCTTGCGGCAGGTGATATCTGGGGCCAACGTCCTGACTTTC
CASSLRQVISGANVLTF
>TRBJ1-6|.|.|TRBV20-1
TGCAGTGCTAGTCCCCCAGGAAATTCACCCCTCCACTTT
CSASPPGNSPLHF
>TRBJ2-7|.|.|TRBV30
TGTGCCTGGAGTGTACCAGGGAGAGGCTACGAGCAGTACTTC
CAWSVPGRGYEQYF
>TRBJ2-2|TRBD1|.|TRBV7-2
TGTGCCAGCAGTCGGACAGGGCGTACCGGGGAGCTGTTTTTT
CASSRTGRTGELFF
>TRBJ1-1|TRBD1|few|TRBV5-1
TGCGCCAGCAGCTTGGGAGGGACAGGGGGTTCCACTGAAGCTTTCTTT
CASSLGGTGGSTEAFF
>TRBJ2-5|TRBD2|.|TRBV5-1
TGCGCCAGCAGCTTGAATAGCGGGAGTAAAGAGACCCAGTACTTC
CASSLNSGSKETQYF
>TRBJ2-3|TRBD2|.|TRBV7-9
TGTGCCAGCAGCTTACTTACTAGCGGGAGCGTTAGTACTGATGATACGCAGTATTTT
CASSLLTSGSVSTDDTQYF
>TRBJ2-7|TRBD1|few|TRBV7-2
TGTGCCAGCAGCTTAGTTGGGACAGGGTCCTACGAGCAGTACTTC
CASSLVGTGSYEQYF
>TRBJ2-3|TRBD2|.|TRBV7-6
TGTGCCAGCAGCCCTCGACTAGCTTCCACAGATACGCAGTATTTT
CASSPRLASTDTQYF
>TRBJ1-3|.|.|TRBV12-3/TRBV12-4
TGTTCCAGCAGATCTCGGTGCTCTGGAAACACCTTATATTTT
CSSRSRCSGNTLYF
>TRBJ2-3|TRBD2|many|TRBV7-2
TGTGCCAGCAGCTTAGGACTAGCTGTAGATACGCAGTATTTT
CASSLGLAVDTQYF
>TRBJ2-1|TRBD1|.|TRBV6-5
TGTGCCAGCAGTTTGGGACAGACCAATGAGCAGTTCTTC
CASSLGQTNEQFF
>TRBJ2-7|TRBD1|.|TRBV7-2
TGTGCCAGCAGCTTAGACAGGGGGGACGAGCAGTACTTC
CASSLDRGDEQYF
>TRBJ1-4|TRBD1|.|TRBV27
TGTGCCAGCACTGAAGGGACAGGGGGAACTAATGAAAAACTGTTTTTT
CASTEGTGGTNEKLFF
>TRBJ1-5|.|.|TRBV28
TGTGCCAGCAGTTTTTCCGACAGAAACCAGCCCCAGCATTTT
CASSFSDRNQPQHF
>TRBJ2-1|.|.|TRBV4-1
TGCGCCAGCAGCCCGGGATTTCTCCTCAATGAGCAGTTCTTC
CASSPGFLLNEQFF
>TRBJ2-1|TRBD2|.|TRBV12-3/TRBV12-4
TGTGCCAGCAGTTTGACTAGCGGGGACTGGCAGTTCTTC
CASSLTSGDWQFF
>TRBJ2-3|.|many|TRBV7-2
TGTGCCAGCAGCTTAGCCGGGGGGCGCACAGATACGCAGTATTTT
CASSLAGGRTDTQYF
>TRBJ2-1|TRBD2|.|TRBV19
TGTGCCAGTACGAGGACTAGCGGAGGGAATGAGCAGTTCTTC
CASTRTSGGNEQFF
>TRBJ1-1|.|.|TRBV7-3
TGTGCCAGCAGCCTCTGGACATCACGGGTAGCTTTCTTT
CASSLWTSRVAFF
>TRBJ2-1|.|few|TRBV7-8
TGTGCCAGCCGCTCCCCAGCGCTGGGAAATGAGCAGTTCTTC
CASRSPALGNEQFF
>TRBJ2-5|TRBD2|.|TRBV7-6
TGTGCCAGCAGCTTGGGACTACGGGAGACCCAGTACTTC
CASSLGLRETQYF
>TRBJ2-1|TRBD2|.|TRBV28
TGTGCCAGCAGTACCCCGACTAGCGGGAGGCTCGCCTACAATGAGCAGTTCTTC
CASSTPTSGRLAYNEQFF
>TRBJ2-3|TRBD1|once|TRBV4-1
TGTGCCAGCAGCCAACCAAGGACAGGGAACACAGATACGCAGTATTTT
CASSQPRTGNTDTQYF